Here is one T cell receptor (beta chain) with its context. Its specificity is not known. Specified treatment: approximately nine-day PBMC culture with coronavirus spike peptide pools or control peptides (ViraFEST assay). Unexposed donor CD4+ T cells predated the COVID-19 pandemic, collected 2011-2018. With peptide pools, ViraFEST first expanded antigen-specific T cells and afterwards sequenced their TCRs. The sample is drawn from a study of vaccination and CD4 T cells after COVID-19. With the Oncomine TCR Beta short-read assay, DNA from cultured CD4+ T cells was sequenced. TCRdb re-called the PCR reads with MiXCR, one entry per CDR3 protein. Found here are 6,500 to 10,000 distinct CDR3 sequences, under 60% of them singletons; the top ten hold roughly 17%. Trimming cost V 1 base and J 2 bases, with 4 bases left between them. Germline V gene sequence: CDR1 MNHEY, CDR2 SVGAGI. The CDR3 runs 13 residues.

Material for sequencing was CD4+ T cells from blood, cultured in vitro. This clonotype originated in a human donor in good health. J is TRBJ2-3 and V is TRBV6-5; D gene uncertain. Here the CDR3 DNA reads TGTGCCAGCAGTTACTTTTACACAGATACGCAGTATTTT. It is translated as CASSYFYTDTQYF.